This TCR beta chain came from a study of PD-1 blockade in mismatch repair-deficient tumors. Overall study findings and caveats: Tumor-resident clones, often absent from pretreatment blood, expanded after pembrolizumab and then contracted.

PCR or immunohistochemistry showed mismatch repair deficiency in every enrolled patient. Note on this clone: Its antigen is still unknown.

The germline V gene encodes CDR1 SGDLS and CDR2 YYNGEE. V dropped 3 bases and J dropped 2; count of bases not matched to a gene: 11. The CDR3 consists of 17 residues. Using immunoSEQ multiplex PCR, the repertoire was profiled, and TCRdb retains in-frame clones only, with some absent. This sample has about 130,000 clones; almost 90% occur once, and the top ten carry roughly 10%. The TCR was taken from an adult with mismatch repair-deficient cancer. This chain joins TRBV9 and TRBJ1-3; 7 nucleotides agree with TRBD1. Sequencing used peripheral blood, obtained approximately 71 weeks after starting pembrolizumab. The CDR3 DNA sequence: TGTGCCAGCAGCGAGGGGGCGGGCAAAATCGCTGGAAACACCATATATTTT. Translation: CASSEGAGKIAGNTIYF.